This paragraph reports one T cell receptor beta chain. Its antigen is still unknown. This specimen comes from a study of neoadjuvant anti-PD-1 for oral cavity cancer. Study-level findings and limits: Pretreatment Treg/Th17 ratio correlated inversely with post-treatment tumor clonality. Greater tumor shrinkage accompanied bigger post-treatment sizes of preexisting clones.

Germline assignment: CDR1 LNHDA and CDR2 SQIVND (reference sequence). V lost 3 bases and J lost 0, with 18 bases in between. The CDR3 extends over 18 amino acids. Most tumor samples had approximately 5 ug input DNA in two replicates. TCRdb keeps only in-frame clones here, not all; method: immunoSEQ multiplex PCR. The sample has 9,400 or so clones, about 66% seen once. This clonotype was obtained from a person aged 35-79 years with oral cavity squamous cell carcinoma. This sequence joins TRBV19 and TRBJ1-5; D possibly corresponds to TRBD1 (5 bases). Specimen: tumor tissue, collected before nivolumab (anti-PD-1) treatment. The CDR3 sequence: CASSIKGSGLYSNQPQHF. The CDR3 DNA sequence: TGTGCCAGTAGTATTAAAGGTTCGGGGCTTTATAGCAATCAGCCCCAGCATTTT.